Each of the 7 T cell receptor beta chains below was sequenced from the same sample in a study of vaccination effects on CD4 cells after COVID-19. Their cognate antigens are unknown. After expansion with viral peptide pools in the ViraFEST assay, antigen-specific CD4+ T cells were sequenced. Following culture for around 9 days, CD4+ T cells were isolated. PCR confirmed that the person was infected with SARS-CoV-2 between March and December 2020. Participants were given two doses of BNT162b2 or mRNA-1273 vaccine. The assay was immunoSEQ multiplex PCR, and TCRdb's table has in-frame clones only and misses some. The table records some 15,000 clones, approximately 83% of them present only once. The sample consisted of CD4+ T cells from PBMCs cultured with HCoV-NL63 spike peptides, taken after COVID-19 vaccination. The source is a human donor who had a prior SARS-CoV-2 infection.

The gene calls are TRBV30 and TRBJ2-1; 8 bases match TRBD2. The CDR3 spans 15 residues. Germline values: CDR1 GTSNPN, CDR2 SVGIG (reference sequence). J gave up 2 bases and V 0 bases, and 3 bases lay outside the gene matches. CDR3 DNA: TGTGCCTGGAGTGTGGGTAGCGGGGCCTACAATGAGCAGTTCTTC. Protein sequence: CAWSVGSGAYNEQFF.

V usage is TRBV4-1 and J usage is TRBJ1-5, with unresolved D. CDR1 and CDR2 (germline): MGHRA, YSYEKL. The germline V and J ends were trimmed by 0 bases and 2 bases, with 5 bases remaining between them. The CDR3 is 14 amino acids. Here the CDR3 DNA reads TGCGCCAGCAGCCAAGAAGGGCGCAATCAGCCCCAGCATTTT. Translated: CASSQEGRNQPQHF.

The chain is built from TRBV27 and TRBJ1-6; maybe TRBD1 (6 bases). The ends were cut back, 5 bases at V and 6 bases at J, with 14 bases in the middle. The CDR3 loop spans 15 amino acids. CDR1 is MNHEY, CDR2 SMNVEV, per germline (reference sequence). The CDR3 sequence: CASSLFRGGNSPLHF. CDR3 DNA: TGTGCCAGCAGTCTCTTCAGGGGAGGTAATTCACCCCTCCACTTT.

This clone has only a few counts. The chain combines TRBV7-2 with TRBJ2-6, with D unresolved. V lost 1 base to trimming and J lost 0 bases, with 7 bases between them. This CDR3 region has 16 residues. CDR1 is SGHTA and CDR2 is FQGNSA in the germline V gene. The CDR3 is CASSLVSHSGANVLTF. DNA of the CDR3: TGTGCCAGCAGCTTAGTCTCACACTCTGGGGCCAACGTCCTGACTTTC.

This rearrangement joins TRBV5-4 to TRBJ2-7; 8 nucleotides match TRBD2. The CDR3 has 16 amino acids. V lost 4 bases and J lost 0; bases outside the gene matches: 9. The germline gives CDR1 SGHNT, CDR2 YYREEE (reference sequence). The CDR3 DNA sequence: TGTGCCAGCAGCCTGGACGGGGGGGTACACTCCTACGAGCAGTACTTC. Protein product: CASSLDGGVHSYEQYF.

A word on this clone: The germline gene is not matched at one end of the junction; a read error may be the cause. V usage is TRBV11-2 and J usage is TRBJ2-7, with 11 bases identical to TRBD2. CDR3 length equals 12 residues. From germline, CDR1 is SGHAT and CDR2 FQNNGV. The CDR3 region is CASSFQGLAEDF. CDR3 DNA sequence: TGTGCCAGCAGCTTCCAGGGACTAGCGGAGGACTTC.

This clone was observed a handful of times. The chain recombines TRBV27 with TRBJ1-2, with D possibly matching TRBD1 (6 bases). The ends were cut back, 5 bases at V and 5 bases at J, with 18 bases in the middle. The length of the CDR3 is 15 residues. Germline V lookup: CDR1 MNHEY, CDR2 SMNVEV (reference sequence). CDR3 sequence reads: CASSKQGSFAYGYTF. CDR3 coding DNA: TGTGCCAGCAGTAAACAGGGTAGCTTTGCGTATGGCTACACCTTC.